The 27 T cell receptor beta chains in this list originate from one sample, sequenced in a study of blood T cell repertoires in COVID-19. This table comes from immunoSEQ multiplex PCR, and its TCRdb copy is limited to in-frame clones, with some not included. This repertoire shows roughly 220,000 clones, about 85% found once; its top ten account for roughly 2.6%. The sequencing input was PBMCs or T cells enriched from blood (not recorded which). Every receptor here comes from a woman in her 30s who had recovered from COVID-19.

The chain has TRBV6-5 and TRBJ2-3; TRBD2 agrees at 8 bases. The V and J ends lost 6 bases and 5 bases, in that order; junction bases with no gene match: 4. Germline CDR1 reads MNHEY; CDR2 reads SVGAGI. CDR3 length: 13 amino acids. CDR3 DNA: TGTGCCAGCAGGGAGCTAGCGGGAGATACGCAGTATTTT. It specifies CASRELAGDTQYF.

Only one count was recorded for this clone. This sequence joins TRBV29-1 and TRBJ1-5, with a possible D match to TRBD1 (5 bases). This CDR3 has 12 residues. Germline CDR1 and CDR2: SQVTM and ANQGSEA. Here the CDR3 DNA reads TGCACCCGAGATGTAGGGGCTCAGCCCCAGCATTTT. Protein: CTRDVGAQPQHF.

The rearrangement joins TRBV2 to TRBJ1-5; maybe TRBD1 (5 bases). Trimming removed 4 bases from V and 6 bases from J, with 13 bases in between. The CDR3 is 14 amino acids. From germline, CDR1 is SNHLY and CDR2 FYNNEI. CDR3 bases: TGTGCCAGCAGTGGGGGGGGAGAGGTTCAGCCCCAGCATTTT. Encoded protein: CASSGGGEVQPQHF.

The DNA for the CDR3 is TGCGCCAGCAGTCCCTGGGGGGTCAATGAGCAGTTCTTC. Translated: CASSPWGVNEQFF. The J gene is TRBJ2-1, the V gene TRBV23-1; tentatively, D is TRBD2 (6 bases). TRBV23-1 has ORF status, its function being uncertain. CDR3 length: 13 residues. Trimming took off 4 bases at V and 6 bases at J, with 10 bases between the two ends.

The chain uses TRBV5-4 and TRBJ1-2, with D perhaps matching TRBD1 (5 bases). CDR1 SGHNT and CDR2 YYREEE come from the germline V gene (reference sequence). Trimming took 4 bases from V and 4 from J, leaving 17 bases between them. The CDR3 is 15 amino acids. The CDR3 here is CASSLPPSGSYGYTF. The CDR3 bases are TGTGCCAGCAGCCTACCCCCCTCAGGGTCCTATGGCTACACCTTC.

The chain employs TRBV25-1 and TRBJ1-1, with D possibly matching TRBD1 (5 bases). CDR3 length: 15 residues. Trimming took 3 bases from V and 1 from J, leaving 12 bases between them. Per the germline V gene, CDR1 is MGHDK and CDR2 is SYGVNS. CDR3 in amino acids: CASSDPRGRNTEAFF. The CDR3 DNA is TGTGCCAGCAGTGATCCACGGGGGAGGAACACTGAAGCTTTCTTT. Full variable domain (rest looked up from reference TRBV25-1 and TRBJ1-1): EADIYQTPRYLVIGTGKKITLECSQTMGHDKMYWYQQDPGMELHLIHYSYGVNSTEKGDLSSESTVSRIRTEHFPLTLESARPSHTSQYLCASSDPRGRNTEAFFGQGTRLTVV.

The V gene is TRBV4-1, the J gene TRBJ2-7, with a tentative D call TRBD2 (6 bases). V lost 0 bases and J 8 bases, leaving 17 bases between the germline ends. The CDR3 runs 15 residues. Germline V gives CDR1 MGHRA, CDR2 YSYEKL. This CDR3 is CASSQDSVGGVKQYF. In DNA, the CDR3 is TGCGCCAGCAGCCAAGATTCCGTGGGGGGAGTAAAGCAGTACTTC.

This chain links TRBV29-1 with TRBJ2-2; perhaps TRBD2 as D (6 bases). The CDR3 spans 18 residues. With 5 bases removed from V and 6 bases from J, the gap between germline ends came to 28 bases. From germline, CDR1 is SQVTM and CDR2 ANQGSEA. The CDR3 DNA follows: TGCAGCGTTCTTGACGTAAACTCCATCGGGGGAATAGCCGGGGAGCTGTTTTTT. It encodes CSVLDVNSIGGIAGELFF.

This clone was detected only once. The same CDR3 arises from other DNA sequences in this sample as well. This chain joins TRBV4-3 and TRBJ2-2; D uncertain. Germline CDR1 is LGHNA and CDR2 is YSLEER. V lost 0 bases to trimming and J lost 0 bases, with 8 bases between them. The length of the CDR3 is 16 residues. DNA for the CDR3: TGCGCCAGCAGCCAAGAGGCCGCACCGAACACCGGGGAGCTGTTTTTT. Translated, it gives CASSQEAAPNTGELFF.

This chain links TRBV29-1 with TRBJ1-2, with 9 bases that match TRBD1. CDR3 length equals 14 residues. V lost 3 bases, J lost 2 bases, and 4 bases stayed unmatched. CDR1 SQVTM and CDR2 ANQGSEA come from the germline V gene. The CDR3 nucleotides read TGCAGCGTTGATCTGACAGGGGGAAACTATGGCTACACCTTC. Translation gives CSVDLTGGNYGYTF.

The chain carries TRBV6-5 and TRBJ2-5; TRBD1 agrees at 10 bases. Per the germline V gene, CDR1 is MNHEY and CDR2 is SVGAGI. This CDR3 comprises 14 residues. The V gene end was trimmed by 5 bases and the J gene end by 4 bases; junction bases not matched to a gene: 4. The CDR3, as DNA: TGTGCCAGCAGTACTGGGACAGGGGCAGAGACCCAGTACTTC. Residues: CASSTGTGAETQYF.

In regard to this clone: Other DNA sequences within the sample encode an identical CDR3. The chain joins TRBV7-2 to TRBJ1-1; D is undetermined. Germline CDR1 reads SGHTA; CDR2 reads FQGNSA. V lost 1 base and J lost 2, with 5 bases in between. CDR3 length equals 13 residues. The chain's CDR3 is CASSLGANTEAFF. The CDR3 DNA sequence: TGTGCCAGCAGCTTAGGAGCCAACACTGAAGCTTTCTTT.

The chain joins TRBV7-3 to TRBJ1-6, with D unclear. Per germline, CDR1 SGHTA and CDR2 FQGTGA. V shed 5 bases and J shed 5 bases, with 10 bases lying between them. CDR3 length equals 14 residues. CDR3 sequence (DNA): TGTGCCAGCAGCCTAGGAGGGAATAATTCACCCCTCCACTTT. Its protein product is CASSLGGNNSPLHF.

The CDR3 bases are TGTGCCAGCAGCATCGAGACACCGGGAAACACCATATATTTT. Translating gives CASSIETPGNTIYF. The chain combines TRBV7-9 with TRBJ1-3; D remains unclear. The CDR3 is made up of 14 amino acids. Per the germline V gene, CDR1 is SEHNR and CDR2 is FQNEAQ (reference sequence). V lost 5 bases and J 4 bases, leaving 12 bases between the germline ends.

The chain joins TRBV14 to TRBJ1-2; 7 bases line up with TRBD1. Trimming at V came to 3 bases and at J to 2 bases, leaving 9 bases not matched to a gene. The CDR3 has 16 amino acids. Germline CDR1 is SGHDN and CDR2 is FVKESK. CDR3 region: CASSQWGTDLNYGYTF. The CDR3 coding sequence is TGTGCCAGCAGCCAGTGGGGGACAGACCTCAACTATGGCTACACCTTC.

The chain couples TRBV6-5 to TRBJ1-1; a weak D match, TRBD1 (6 bases). The germline V gene has CDR1 MNHEY and CDR2 SVGAGI. This CDR3 has 14 residues. V was trimmed by 7 bases and J by 2 bases, leaving 14 bases between them. The CDR3 region is CASTWGGPNTEAFF. The DNA for the CDR3 is TGTGCCAGCACCTGGGGGGGGCCAAACACTGAAGCTTTCTTT.

The V call is TRBV11-2, the J call TRBJ1-3, with a weak D call TRBD1 (6 bases). V lost 5 bases, J lost 4 bases, and 9 bases lay in between. Per the germline V gene, CDR1 is SGHAT and CDR2 is FQNNGV. There are 13 residues in the CDR3. This chain's CDR3 is CASSPTGGNTIYF. CDR3 nucleotide sequence: TGTGCCAGCAGCCCCACAGGGGGAAACACCATATATTTT.

The gene calls are TRBV11-1 and TRBJ2-2; 8 bases agree with TRBD1. There are 14 residues in the CDR3. Losses at the gene ends were 5 bases for V and 6 bases for J; bases not matched to a gene: 5. The germline V gene encodes CDR1 SGHAT and CDR2 FQDESV (reference sequence). The CDR3 reads CASSARTGSGELFF. In DNA, the CDR3 is TGTGCCAGCAGCGCCCGGACAGGGTCCGGGGAGCTGTTTTTT.

The V call is TRBV7-6, the J call TRBJ2-2, with 9 bases matching TRBD2. This CDR3 has 17 residues. Germline V gene data show CDR1 as SGHVS and CDR2 as FNYEAQ. V dropped 0 bases and J dropped 4; count of bases not matched to a gene: 6. DNA for the CDR3: TGTGCCAGCAGCTTAGCTCGGCGGGGGGGCTCCACCGGGGAGCTGTTTTTT. Translating it yields CASSLARRGGSTGELFF.

The chain combines TRBV19 with TRBJ2-7; TRBD2 agrees at 9 bases. The CDR3 loop spans 14 amino acids. Germline V gene sequence: CDR1 LNHDA, CDR2 SQIVND (reference sequence). V trimming: 5 bases; J trimming: 3 bases; junction bases outside the gene matches: 5. DNA of the CDR3: TGTGCCAGTAGTCTTGGACTAGCGAACTACGAGCAGTACTTC. Translated, it gives CASSLGLANYEQYF.

The genes are TRBV7-9 and TRBJ2-2; TRBD2 aligns across 10 bases. Germline-derived CDR1 and CDR2 are SEHNR and FQNEAQ (reference sequence). This CDR3 is built from 15 residues. V lost 4 bases to trimming and J lost 4 bases; unmatched junction nucleotides: 3. The CDR3 DNA follows: TGTGCCAGCAGCTCTAGCGGGGGCTCCACCGGGGAGCTGTTTTTT. This gives the protein CASSSSGGSTGELFF.

The chain joins TRBV9 to TRBJ1-3; D call uncertain. Germline assignment: CDR1 SGDLS and CDR2 YYNGEE. The germline V and J ends were trimmed by 2 bases and 2 bases, with 11 bases remaining between them. The CDR3 length is 15 residues. Here the CDR3 DNA reads TGTGCCAGCAGCGTGATGGGAGTTCCTGGAAACACCATATATTTT. Its protein product is CASSVMGVPGNTIYF. Filled out from reference TRBV9 and TRBJ1-3, the complete variable domain reads DSGVTQTPKHLITATGQRVTLRCSPRSGDLSVYWYQQSLDQGLQFLIQYYNGEERAKGNILERFSAQQFPDLHSELNLSSLELGDSALYFCASSVMGVPGNTIYFGEGSWLTVV.

With respect to this clone: Other DNA sequences from this sample encode an identical CDR3 as well. The chain carries TRBV9 and TRBJ2-7; a weak D match, TRBD1 (9 bases). The CDR3 runs 16 residues. Germline CDR1 and CDR2: SGDLS and YYNGEE. Trimming shortened V by 0 bases and J by 1 base, and 14 bases separated the two germline ends. The CDR3 protein is CASSVGSGTGSYEQYF. The CDR3 bases are TGTGCCAGCAGCGTAGGTAGCGGGACAGGGTCCTACGAGCAGTACTTC.

The chain uses TRBV7-6 and TRBJ1-2, with D possibly being TRBD1 (6 bases). Germline V gene lookup returns CDR1 SGHVS and CDR2 FNYEAQ. This CDR3 region has 16 residues. The V and J ends lost 5 bases and 2 bases respectively, with 18 bases between them. The CDR3 loop reads CASSSRGEGSNYGYTF. For the CDR3, the DNA is TGTGCCAGCAGCAGCAGGGGTGAGGGATCCAACTATGGCTACACCTTC.

The chain couples TRBV19 to TRBJ1-2; D is ambiguous. V was cut by 7 bases and J by 1 base, with 16 bases left in between. The CDR3 spans 15 residues. CDR1 is LNHDA and CDR2 is SQIVND in the germline V gene (reference sequence). The CDR3 region has the DNA TGTGCCAGTACCCCGCAGGTTCAGAATAACTATGGCTACACCTTC. Translated, it gives CASTPQVQNNYGYTF.

J is TRBJ1-2 and V is TRBV29-1; a possible D gene is TRBD1 (5 bases). This CDR3 has 12 amino acids. The germline gives CDR1 SQVTM, CDR2 ANQGSEA. With 6 bases removed from V and 5 bases from J, the gap between germline ends came to 13 bases. The CDR3 loop is CSVRRGTYGYTF. The CDR3 region has the DNA TGCAGCGTGCGACGGGGGACTTATGGCTACACCTTC.

The rearrangement joins TRBV5-4 to TRBJ1-3, with a weak D call TRBD1 (5 bases). Trimming cost V 0 bases and J 0 bases, with 13 bases left between them. CDR3 length: 17 residues. Germline CDR1 reads SGHNT; CDR2 reads YYREEE (reference sequence). CDR3 DNA sequence: TGTGCCAGCAGCTTGGAGGGAGGGACCCTCTCTGGAAACACCATATATTTT. Amino acid sequence: CASSLEGGTLSGNTIYF.